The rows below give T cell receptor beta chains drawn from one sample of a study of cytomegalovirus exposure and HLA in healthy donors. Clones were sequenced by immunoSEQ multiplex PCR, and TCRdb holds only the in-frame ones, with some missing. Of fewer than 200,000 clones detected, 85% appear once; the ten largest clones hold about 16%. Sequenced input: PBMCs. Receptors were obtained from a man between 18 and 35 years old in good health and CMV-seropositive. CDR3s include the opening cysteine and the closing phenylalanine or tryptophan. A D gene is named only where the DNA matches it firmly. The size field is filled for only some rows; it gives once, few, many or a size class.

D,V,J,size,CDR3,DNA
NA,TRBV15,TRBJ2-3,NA,CATSLKGGGADTQYF,TGTGCCACCAGCCTCAAAGGAGGGGGGGCAGATACGCAGTATTTT
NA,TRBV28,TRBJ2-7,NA,CASSSLIATPYEQYF,TGTGCCAGCAGCTCACTTATAGCCACCCCCTACGAGCAGTACTTC
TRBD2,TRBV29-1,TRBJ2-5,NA,CSVRGGLAGDQETQYF,TGCAGCGTCAGGGGGGGACTAGCGGGGGATCAAGAGACCCAGTACTTC
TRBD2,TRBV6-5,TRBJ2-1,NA,CASSYSSSGRREQFF,TGTGCCAGCAGTTACTCGTCTAGCGGGAGGCGTGAGCAGTTCTTC
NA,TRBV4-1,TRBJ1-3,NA,CASSGPDSGNTIYF,TGCGCCAGCAGCGGTCCAGACTCTGGAAACACCATATATTTT
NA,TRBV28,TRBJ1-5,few,CASSGPANSNQPQHF,TGTGCCAGCAGTGGGCCCGCTAATAGCAATCAGCCCCAGCATTTT
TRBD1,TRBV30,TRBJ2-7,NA,CAWSVGQGRIEQYF,TGTGCCTGGAGTGTCGGACAGGGGAGGATCGAGCAGTACTTC
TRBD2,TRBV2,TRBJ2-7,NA,CASSTSGLTYEQYF,TGTGCCAGCTCTACTAGCGGATTAACCTACGAGCAGTACTTC
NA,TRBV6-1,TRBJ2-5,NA,CASEGPRETQYF,TGTGCCAGCGAGGGCCCGCGAGAGACCCAGTACTTC
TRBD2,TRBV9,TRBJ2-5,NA,CASSQGSGGKETQYF,TGTGCCAGCAGTCAGGGTAGCGGGGGTAAAGAGACCCAGTACTTC
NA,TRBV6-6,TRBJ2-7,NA,CASTQGLPSYEQYF,TGTGCCAGCACACAGGGACTACCATCCTACGAGCAGTACTTC
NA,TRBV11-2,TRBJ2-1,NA,CASLAPSGDEQFF,TGTGCCAGCTTGGCTCCCTCAGGTGATGAGCAGTTCTTC
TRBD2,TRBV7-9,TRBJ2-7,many,CASSLIGTSGRAGTYEQYF,TGTGCCAGCAGTCTTATCGGGACTAGCGGGAGGGCCGGAACCTACGAGCAGTACTTC
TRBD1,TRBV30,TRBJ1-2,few,CALDRVYLYGYTF,TGTGCCTTGGACAGGGTCTACCTCTATGGCTACACCTTC
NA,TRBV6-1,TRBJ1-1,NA,CAGDTGSNTEAFF,TGTGCCGGGGACACAGGGTCGAACACTGAAGCTTTCTTT
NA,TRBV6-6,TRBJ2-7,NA,CASRAGTARGYEQYF,TGTGCCAGCAGGGCCGGGACTGCAAGGGGCTACGAGCAGTACTTC
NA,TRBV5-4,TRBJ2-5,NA,CASSLQTTQETQYF,TGTGCCAGCAGCTTACAAACTACCCAAGAGACCCAGTACTTC
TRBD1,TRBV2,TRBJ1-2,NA,CASSGSRDSYNYGYTF,TGTGCCAGCAGCGGATCCCGGGACAGTTACAACTATGGCTACACCTTC
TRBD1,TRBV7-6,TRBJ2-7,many,CASSQTGDRVHEQYF,TGTGCCAGCAGCCAAACCGGGGACAGGGTCCACGAGCAGTACTTC
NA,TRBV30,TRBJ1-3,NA,CAWSFDSAGNTIYF,TGTGCCTGGAGCTTCGACAGCGCTGGAAACACCATATATTTT
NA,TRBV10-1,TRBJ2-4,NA,CASSETLDPRGNQYF,TGCGCCAGCAGTGAGACCTTGGACCCGCGGGGCAATCAGTACTTC
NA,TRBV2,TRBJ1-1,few,CASSAGGVDTEAFF,TGTGCCAGCAGTGCGGGAGGGGTGGACACTGAAGCTTTCTTT
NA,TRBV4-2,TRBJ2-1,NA,CASSLVSASSYNEQFF,TGTGCCAGCAGCCTTGTTAGCGCTAGCTCCTACAATGAGCAGTTCTTC
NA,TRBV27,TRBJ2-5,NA,CASSFRFGETQYF,TGTGCCAGCAGTTTTAGGTTCGGGGAGACCCAGTACTTC
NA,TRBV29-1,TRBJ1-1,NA,CSVEVKGKNTEAFF,TGCAGCGTTGAAGTCAAGGGGAAAAACACTGAAGCTTTCTTT
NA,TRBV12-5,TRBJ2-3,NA,CVIEGPTDTQYF,TGTGTTATCGAGGGCCCCACAGATACGCAGTATTTT
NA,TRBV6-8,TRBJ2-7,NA,CASSRARRGLYEQYF,TGTGCCAGCAGCCGCGCGCGGCGGGGCCTCTACGAGCAGTACTTC
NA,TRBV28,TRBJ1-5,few,CASGFRSNQPQHF,TGTGCCAGCGGTTTTCGTAGCAATCAGCCCCAGCATTTT
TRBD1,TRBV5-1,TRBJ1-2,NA,CASSESGTGAGYTF,TGCGCCAGCAGCGAGTCCGGGACAGGGGCTGGCTACACCTTC
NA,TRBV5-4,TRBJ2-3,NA,CASSSGVTDTQYF,TGTGCCAGCAGTTCGGGAGTCACAGATACGCAGTATTTT
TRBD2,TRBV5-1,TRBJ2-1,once,CASSLAPSGSSYNEQFF,TGCGCCAGCAGCTTGGCCCCTAGCGGTAGCTCCTACAATGAGCAGTTCTTC
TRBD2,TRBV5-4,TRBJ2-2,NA,CASSLETGGLSGELFF,TGTGCCAGCAGCTTGGAAACGGGAGGCCTATCCGGGGAGCTGTTTTTT
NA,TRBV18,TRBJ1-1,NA,CASSPTLTHRGENTEAFF,TGTGCCAGCTCACCAACCTTAACACACCGGGGGGAGAACACTGAAGCTTTCTTT
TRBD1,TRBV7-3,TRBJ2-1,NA,CASSLIGAGTGTYNEQFF,TGTGCCAGCAGCTTAATTGGGGCCGGGACAGGGACCTACAATGAGCAGTTCTTC
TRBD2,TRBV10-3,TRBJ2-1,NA,CAMGTSGPPYNEQFF,TGTGCCATGGGGACTAGCGGGCCACCCTACAATGAGCAGTTCTTC
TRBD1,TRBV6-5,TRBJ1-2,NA,CASSYSKTGGGYGYTF,TGTGCCAGCAGTTACTCGAAGACAGGGGGCGGCTATGGCTACACCTTC
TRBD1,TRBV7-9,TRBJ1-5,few,CASSPGQGNQPQHF,TGTGCCAGCAGCCCAGGACAGGGGAATCAGCCCCAGCATTTT
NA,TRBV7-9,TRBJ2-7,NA,CASSLAQSYEQYF,TGTGCCAGCAGCTTAGCACAATCCTACGAGCAGTACTTC
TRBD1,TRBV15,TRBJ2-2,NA,CAIGQGGTGELFF,TGTGCCATAGGACAGGGTGGCACCGGGGAGCTGTTTTTT
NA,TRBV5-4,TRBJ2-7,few,CASSPQSSYEQYF,TGTGCCAGCAGCCCACAGAGCTCCTACGAGCAGTACTTC